Following are 31 T cell receptor beta chains from one sample sequenced in a study of blood T cells in healthy people across ages. Next came a second PCR, run for roughly 6 to 11 cycles, which used a sample-barcoded 5' primer along with a J-beta primer mix. TCRdb redid the calling of the 5' RACE reads with MiXCR, one entry per CDR3 protein. Of approximately 810,000 distinct CDR3 sequences in the sample, 25% to 30% were seen once. What was sequenced was blood. These receptors all stem from a woman aged 80 or older in good health.

This clonotype was seen at least ten times. The gene calls are TRBV5-6 and TRBJ2-1; D unresolved. Germline CDR1 reads SGHDT; CDR2 reads YYEEEE. V lost 0 bases, J lost 0 bases, and 7 bases lay in between. This CDR3 comprises 15 residues. The CDR3 loop is CASSLDPSSYNEQFF. CDR3 bases: TGTGCCAGCAGCTTGGATCCTAGCTCCTACAATGAGCAGTTCTTC.

This clonotype has at least ten counts. This chain links TRBV12-3 or TRBV12-4 with TRBJ2-1; the match to TRBD1 covers 7 bases. The junction had 7 bases not matched to a gene; V was cut back by 5 bases and J by 6 bases. The CDR3 contains 14 residues. CDR3 in amino acids: CASSRQGSSNEQFF. CDR3 bases: TGTGCCAGCAGTCGACAGGGATCCAGCAATGAGCAGTTCTTC.

Here the CDR3 reads CASSTKGRGANEKLFF. The CDR3 region has the DNA TGTGCCAGCAGTACGAAAGGGCGGGGTGCCAATGAAAAACTGTTTTTT. This chain links TRBV27 with TRBJ1-4; no clear D. The germline gives CDR1 MNHEY, CDR2 SMNVEV (reference sequence). V lost 5 bases, J lost 5 bases, and 18 bases lay in between. The CDR3 is made up of 16 amino acids.

This clonotype was recorded a few times. V gene TRBV20-1 combines with J gene TRBJ2-2; D perhaps matches TRBD2 (6 bases). Germline values: CDR1 DFQATT, CDR2 SNEGSKA (reference sequence). Trimming left V 6 bases short and J 6 bases short, with 17 bases between. This CDR3 contains 14 residues. CDR3 DNA sequence: TGCAGTGCGGCCGGGACTCGATCACCCGGGGAGCTGTTTTTT. This translates into CSAAGTRSPGELFF.

This clonotype was counted between two and nine times. The chain is built from TRBV6-1 and TRBJ2-5; 10 nucleotides agree with TRBD2. Germline V gene data show CDR1 as MNHNS and CDR2 as SASEGT. The V and J ends lost 4 bases and 7 bases, in that order; junction bases with no gene match: 9. This CDR3 has 15 amino acids. This CDR3 reads CASSGSGGTVVTQYF. The CDR3 nucleotides are TGTGCCAGCAGTGGTAGCGGGGGGACGGTCGTGACCCAGTACTTC.

Points on this clonotype: This may stem from a read error, because a much larger clone lies one nucleotide away. The rearrangement uses TRBV11-2 and TRBJ2-1; the D is unclear. The length of the CDR3 is 15 residues. The germline gives CDR1 SGHAT, CDR2 FQNNGV. CDR3: CASSLEVDSNNEQFF. In nucleotides, the CDR3 is TGTGCCAGCAGCTTAGAAGTAGACTCCAACAATGAGCAGTTCTTC.

This clonotype has at least ten counts. This chain connects TRBV7-2 to TRBJ2-5; possibly TRBD2 for D (6 bases). Looked up from germline, CDR1 is SGHTA and CDR2 is FQGNSA. Trimming stripped 2 bases from V and 5 bases from J, with 12 bases between. This CDR3 has 14 residues. Written as DNA, the CDR3 is TGTGCCAGCAGCTTAAATTACGGGGGTGAGACCCAGTACTTC. Amino acid sequence: CASSLNYGGETQYF.

Comments on this clonotype: A read error may explain this, as a much larger clone is one base away. V usage is TRBV7-9 and J usage is TRBJ2-1; no clear D. The CDR3 has 13 amino acids. V lost 7 bases, J lost 13 bases, and 20 bases lay in between. Per germline, CDR1 SEHNR and CDR2 FQNEAQ (reference sequence). The CDR3 sequence is CASTPISQETQFF. The CDR3 nucleotides are TGTGCCAGCACCCCCATCAGCCAAGAGACCCAGTTCTTC. The whole variable domain, filled in from reference TRBV7-9 and TRBJ2-1, reads DTGVSQNPRHKITKRGQNVTFRCDPISEHNRLYWYRQTLGQGPEFLTYFQNEAQLEKSRLLSDRFSAERPKGSFSTLEIQRTEQGDSAMYLCASTPISQETQFFGPGTRLTVL.

The chain combines TRBV7-2 with TRBJ2-1, with TRBD2 matching over 9 bases. From germline, CDR1 is SGHTA and CDR2 FQGNSA. This CDR3 comprises 17 residues. With V trimmed by 1 base and J by 7 bases, 11 bases remained unmatched. CDR3 in amino acids: CASSLVSWAGGGNEQFF. The DNA of the CDR3 is TGTGCCAGCAGCTTAGTTTCGTGGGCGGGGGGGGGAAATGAGCAGTTCTTC.

This clonotype showed up many times. The chain carries TRBV3-1 and TRBJ2-1; 8 positions match TRBD1. Germline V gene lookup returns CDR1 LGHDT and CDR2 YNNKEL (reference sequence). This CDR3 comprises 14 residues. The trim removed 5 bases at V and 8 bases at J, leaving 8 bases unmatched. This chain's CDR3 is CASSFLDRGDEQFF. DNA for the CDR3: TGTGCCAGCAGCTTTCTAGACAGGGGTGATGAGCAGTTCTTC.

This clonotype came up many times. The J gene is TRBJ2-7, the V gene TRBV5-6; perhaps TRBD1 as D (6 bases). V lost 3 bases, J lost 4 bases, and 8 bases lay in between. This CDR3 is built from 12 residues. Looked up from germline, CDR1 is SGHDT and CDR2 is YYEEEE. The CDR3 nucleotides read TGTGCCAGCAGCTGGCAGGGGTACGAGCAGTACTTC. Residues: CASSWQGYEQYF.

In this sample, this clonotype turned up many times. The V call is TRBV6-2 or TRBV6-3, the J call TRBJ1-5, with 7 bases fitting TRBD1. CDR3 length: 14 residues. V trimming: 5 bases; J trimming: 6 bases; junction bases outside the gene matches: 7. The V gene's germline CDR1 is MNHEY and CDR2 SVGEGT. The CDR3 protein is CASSPRQGGQPQHF. DNA of the CDR3: TGTGCCAGCAGTCCTCGACAGGGAGGTCAGCCCCAGCATTTT.

This clonotype was counted many times. The chain carries TRBV7-2 and TRBJ2-4; perhaps D is TRBD1 or TRBD2 (5 bases each). The germline V and J ends were trimmed by 1 base and 3 bases, with 10 bases remaining between them. CDR3 length: 15 amino acids. Germline V gene lookup returns CDR1 SGHTA and CDR2 FQGNSA. CDR3 nucleotides: TGTGCCAGCAGCTTAGTAAGGGACGGCAAAAACATTCAGTACTTC. Its translation is CASSLVRDGKNIQYF.

The CDR3 protein is CASSLARDEDRPGTGELFF. In DNA, the CDR3 is TGTGCCAGCAGCTTAGCGCGGGACGAGGACCGTCCAGGCACCGGGGAGCTGTTTTTT. The V call is TRBV7-9, the J call TRBJ2-2; D is perhaps TRBD2 (6 bases). V shed 0 bases and J shed 4 bases, with 21 bases lying between them. This CDR3 is built from 19 residues. The germline V gene encodes CDR1 SEHNR and CDR2 FQNEAQ (reference sequence).

The V gene is TRBV5-5, the J gene TRBJ2-7; 9 bases are a match to TRBD1. Germline V gene sequence: CDR1 SGHKS, CDR2 YYEKEE (reference sequence). J was trimmed by 5 bases and V by 2 bases; bases with no gene match: 8. This CDR3 has 15 residues. In DNA form, the CDR3 reads TGTGCCAGCAGCTTAGTTGGGACAGGGTCCCACGAGCAGTACTTC. Translation gives CASSLVGTGSHEQYF. The entire variable domain, with the rest obtained from reference TRBV5-5 and TRBJ2-7, is as follows: DAGVTQSPTHLIKTRGQQVTLRCSPISGHKSVSWYQQVLGQGPQFIFQYYEKEERGRGNFPDRFSARQFPNYSSELNVNALLLGDSALYLCASSLVGTGSHEQYFGPGTRLTVT.

With regard to this clonotype: With a much larger clone just one base away, this may be a read error. The CDR3 nucleotides are TGCAGTGCTCAACCCCGGGACAGGGGGAGGTTTAATGAGCAGTACTTC. This codes for CSAQPRDRGRFNEQYF. The V call is TRBV20-1, the J call TRBJ2-5; TRBD1 agrees at 11 bases. CDR3 size: 16 residues. V trimming: 5 bases; J trimming: 11 bases; junction bases outside the gene matches: 19. Germline V gives CDR1 DFQATT, CDR2 SNEGSKA (reference sequence).

This clonotype was found many times. This rearrangement joins TRBV7-2 to TRBJ2-3; tentatively, D is TRBD2 (8 bases). The V end lost 5 bases, the J end lost 2 bases, and 11 bases lay between the germline ends. The CDR3 is made up of 14 amino acids. Germline V gene sequence: CDR1 SGHTA, CDR2 FQGNSA. The CDR3 DNA sequence: TGTGCCAGCAGCCGGGAGGGGGCCACAGATACGCAGTATTTT. The encoded protein is CASSREGATDTQYF.

V usage is TRBV28 and J usage is TRBJ2-3; 8 bases are shared with TRBD2. Germline V gene lookup returns CDR1 MDHEN and CDR2 SYDVKM. Losses at the gene ends were 3 bases for V and 1 base for J; bases not matched to a gene: 6. The CDR3 has 16 residues. CDR3 in amino acids: CASSFGSGVGTDTQYF. Written as DNA, the CDR3 is TGTGCCAGCAGTTTTGGTAGCGGGGTGGGCACAGATACGCAGTATTTT. The full variable domain, completed using reference TRBV28 and TRBJ2-3, is DVKVTQSSRYLVKRTGEKVFLECVQDMDHENMFWYRQDPGLGLRLIYFSYDVKMKEKGDIPEGYSVSREKKERFSLILESASTNQTSMYLCASSFGSGVGTDTQYFGPGTRLTVL.

In the case of this clonotype: This may arise from a read error, as a much more abundant clone is one base away. The V call is TRBV28, the J call TRBJ2-7; TRBD1 matches 9 bases. The CDR3 has 13 residues. Germline lookup yields CDR1 MDHEN and CDR2 SYDVKM. The CDR3 protein is CASRDRASYERYF. The CDR3 DNA reads as TGTGCCAGCCGGGACAGGGCCTCCTACGAGCGGTACTTC.

The chain carries TRBV4-3 and TRBJ1-4; no firm D call. Looked up from germline, CDR1 is LGHNA and CDR2 is YSLEER. Trimming took 1 base from V and 5 from J, leaving 8 bases between them. The CDR3 is 14 residues long. The CDR3 protein is CASSQGGYNEKLFF. CDR3 nucleotides: TGCGCCAGCAGCCAAGGGGGATACAATGAAAAACTGTTTTTT.

The table lists this clonotype with a few counts. The rearrangement uses TRBV11-3 and TRBJ2-3; TRBD2 agrees at 11 bases. The CDR3 is 18 residues long. With V trimmed by 5 bases and J by 0 bases, 10 bases remained unmatched. Germline V gives CDR1 SGHNT, CDR2 YENEEA. The DNA of the CDR3 is TGTGCCAGCAGCACTTCGGGACTAGCGGTCCCTAGCACAGATACGCAGTATTTT. It codes for CASSTSGLAVPSTDTQYF.

The chain uses TRBV12-3 or TRBV12-4 and TRBJ2-5; 9 bases fit TRBD2. The CDR3 contains 19 residues. Trimming removed 4 bases from V and 1 base from J; junction bases left unmatched: 16. The CDR3 is CASSSKRLAVSRLQETQYF. CDR3 DNA: TGTGCCAGCAGTTCCAAAAGACTAGCGGTCTCGCGACTCCAAGAGACCCAGTACTTC.

As for this clonotype: This may be a read error, as it is one base from a much larger clone. This chain joins TRBV7-9 and TRBJ2-4; D remains ambiguous. With 5 bases removed from V and 8 bases from J, the gap between germline ends came to 7 bases. This CDR3 comprises 11 residues. The germline V gene has CDR1 SEHNR and CDR2 FQNEAQ (reference sequence). The CDR3 protein is CASSALDIQYF. Here the CDR3 DNA reads TGTGCCAGCAGCGCACTGGACATTCAGTACTTC.

This clonotype was counted at least ten times. The chain is built from TRBV9 and TRBJ1-1; the D gene is possibly TRBD1 (5 bases). The germline V gene has CDR1 SGDLS and CDR2 YYNGEE. Trimming left V 7 bases short and J 4 bases short, with 14 bases between. The CDR3 is 13 amino acids. DNA for the CDR3: TGTGCCAGCTCTTGGAACGGGGGCACTGAAGCTTTCTTT. Translated: CASSWNGGTEAFF.

The chain has TRBV5-1 and TRBJ2-3; D perhaps matches TRBD2 (5 bases). V was clipped by 4 bases and J by 0 bases, with 12 bases between them. Germline lookup yields CDR1 SGHRS and CDR2 YFSETQ. This CDR3 region has 15 residues. CDR3 loop: CASSRSGVSTDTQYF. The DNA of the CDR3 is TGCGCCAGCAGCAGGTCCGGGGTGAGCACAGATACGCAGTATTTT.

The CDR3 spells CASSGGLARDTQYF. The CDR3 DNA reads TGTGCCAGCAGCGGTGGACTAGCGAGAGATACGCAGTATTTT. The V and J genes are TRBV11-2 and TRBJ2-3; 9 bases agree with TRBD2. This CDR3 comprises 14 residues. The germline gives CDR1 SGHAT, CDR2 FQNNGV. The V gene end was trimmed by 5 bases and the J gene end by 5 bases; junction bases not matched to a gene: 5. Combining the CDR3 with reference TRBV11-2 and TRBJ2-3 gives the whole variable domain EAGVAQSPRYKIIEKRQSVAFWCNPISGHATLYWYQQILGQGPKLLIQFQNNGVVDDSQLPKDRFSAERLKGVDSTLKIQPAKLEDSAVYLCASSGGLARDTQYFGPGTRLTVL.

This clonotype was seen a handful of times. Just one base apart from a much larger clone, this may be a read error. V gene TRBV29-1 combines with J gene TRBJ2-7; D uncertain. Trimming pared 4 bases from V and 9 bases from J, leaving 13 bases between. The CDR3 is 11 amino acids. Germline values: CDR1 SQVTM, CDR2 ANQGSEA. CDR3 sequence: CSVVLPLGQYF. The CDR3 nucleotides read TGCAGCGTTGTTCTCCCGTTAGGGCAGTACTTC.

This clonotype was counted ten times or more. The rearrangement uses TRBV5-1 and TRBJ1-1; 7 bases fit TRBD1. Per germline, CDR1 SGHRS and CDR2 YFSETQ. Losses at the gene ends were 4 bases for V and 1 base for J; bases not matched to a gene: 7. The CDR3 sequence is 15 residues long. CDR3 in amino acids: CASSDLGTANTEAFF. The CDR3 region has the DNA TGCGCCAGCAGCGATTTGGGGACAGCGAACACTGAAGCTTTCTTT.

The table lists this clonotype with a count of one. The chain couples TRBV5-1 to TRBJ1-2; no reliable D call. Germline CDR1 and CDR2: SGHRS and YFSETQ. This CDR3 spans 13 amino acids. V was clipped by 1 base and J by 4 bases, with 8 bases between them. The CDR3 nucleotides read TGCGCCAGCAGCTTGACGCCCGGCTATGGCTACACCTTC. It is translated as CASSLTPGYGYTF.

In this sample, this clonotype turned up many times. The chain carries TRBV18 and TRBJ2-7, with TRBD1 matching 7 bases. This CDR3 has 14 residues. Losses at the gene ends were 3 bases for V and 6 bases for J; bases not matched to a gene: 8. CDR1 and CDR2 (germline): KGHSH, LQKENI. The CDR3 DNA sequence: TGTGCCAGCTCACCGGTGACAGGGTCTCGCGAGCAGTACTTC. It is translated as CASSPVTGSREQYF.

The rearrangement uses TRBV29-1 and TRBJ2-5; the D gene is possibly TRBD2 (7 bases). The J call is in doubt because the DNA end fits TRBJ2-7 better. The CDR3 length is 14 residues. CDR1 is SQVTM and CDR2 is ANQGSEA in the germline V gene. This chain's CDR3 is CSVEDGGGGYEQYF. CDR3 DNA: TGCAGCGTTGAAGACGGGGGAGGGGGTTACGAGCAGTACTTC.